These 3 T cell receptor beta chains were sequenced from one sample in a study of T-cell memory formation after mild COVID-19. TCRdb called the 5' RACE reads again in MiXCR, with one record for every CDR3 protein. The sample contains roughly 380,000 distinct CDR3 sequences, over 25% of which appear only once. The specimen sequenced was PBMCs or a T cell subset sorted from them (not recorded which). The receptor set was obtained from an adult woman who had mild COVID-19 (a few samples of this study predate the infection). Cell type and time point are not known.

J is TRBJ1-6 and V is TRBV11-2; the match to TRBD1 covers 7 bases. The germline V gene encodes CDR1 SGHAT and CDR2 FQNNGV. This CDR3 is 15 amino acids long. Trimming at V came to 2 bases and at J to 4 bases, leaving 2 bases not matched to a gene. CDR3 nucleotide sequence: TGTGCCAGCAGCTTAATGGGACAGTATAATTCACCCCTCCACTTT. It codes for CASSLMGQYNSPLHF.

This clonotype has only one observation. V and J are TRBV2 and TRBJ2-3, with 8 bases fitting TRBD2. The J segment lost 6 bases and the V segment lost 4 bases, leaving 0 bases of the junction unmatched. The CDR3 totals 12 residues. Germline assignment: CDR1 SNHLY and CDR2 FYNNEI. CDR3 sequence reads: CASSGGGDTQYF. The DNA of the CDR3 is TGTGCCAGCAGTGGCGGGGGGGATACGCAGTATTTT.

This clonotype appeared a few times. CDR3 loop: CASSPTLQGKGDTEAFF. The CDR3 DNA is TGTGCCAGCTCACCTACTCTACAGGGAAAGGGGGACACTGAAGCTTTCTTT. J is TRBJ1-1 and V is TRBV18; weak D call: TRBD1 (6 bases). From germline, CDR1 is KGHSH and CDR2 LQKENI. Trimming cost V 3 bases and J 3 bases, with 20 bases left between them. This CDR3 region has 17 residues.